The clone carrying this T cell receptor (beta chain) appeared a few times. Its antigen is as yet unknown. Preparation of the TCRbeta library was carried out with unique molecular identifiers. TCRdb reprocessed the PCR reads via MiXCR and lists one record per CDR3 protein. The sample contains approximately 220,000 distinct CDR3 sequences, around a sixth of which appear only once. This specimen comes from a study of T-cell reconstitution after alpha-beta-depleted transplantation in children. Study outcomes and limitations: Where alpha-beta T cells came from about two months after transplant was reportedly several hundred expanded graft clones. Surviving thymic progenitors and recipient T cells were the source of high TCRbeta diversity at day 60 in some patients.

The CDR3 covers 19 residues. From germline, CDR1 is SGHVS and CDR2 FQNEAQ. J was trimmed by 9 bases and V by 1 base; bases with no gene match: 20. This TCR came from a male patient under 10 years old who had a stem cell transplant for acute lymphoblastic leukemia, so the T cells may come from the graft donor. Sample: PBMCs, mostly from graft donor cells, taken 360 days after TCRalphabeta/CD19-depleted stem cell transplant. The rearrangement joins TRBV7-8 to TRBJ2-1; 8 bases match TRBD2. Written as DNA, the CDR3 is TGTGCCAGCAGCTTAGAAAGGGTGGTTCAAACTAGCGGAGGGGGTGAGCAGTTCTTC. Translating gives CASSLERVVQTSGGGEQFF.